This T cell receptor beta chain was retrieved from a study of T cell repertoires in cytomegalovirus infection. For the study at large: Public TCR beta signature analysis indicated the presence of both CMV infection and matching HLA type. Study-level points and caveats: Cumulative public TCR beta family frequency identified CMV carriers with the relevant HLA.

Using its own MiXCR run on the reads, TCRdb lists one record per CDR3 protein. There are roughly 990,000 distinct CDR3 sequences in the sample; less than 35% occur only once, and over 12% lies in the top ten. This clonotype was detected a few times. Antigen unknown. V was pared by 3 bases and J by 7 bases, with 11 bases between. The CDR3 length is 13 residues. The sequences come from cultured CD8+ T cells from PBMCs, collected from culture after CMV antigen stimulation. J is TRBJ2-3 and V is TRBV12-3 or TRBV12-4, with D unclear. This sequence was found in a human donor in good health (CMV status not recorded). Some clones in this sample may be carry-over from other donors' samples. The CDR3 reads CASSFILSHTQYF. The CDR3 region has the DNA TGTGCCAGCAGTTTCATCCTTTCCCATACGCAGTATTTT.